Each of the 8 T cell receptor beta chains below was sequenced from the same sample in a study of cytomegalovirus exposure and HLA in healthy donors. The PCR had 60 Vbeta and 13 Jbeta primers. Sequenced by immunoSEQ multiplex PCR; TCRdb stores in-frame clones only, minus some. This table holds approximately 140,000 clones, approximately 72% found once. Sequenced input: PBMCs. Receptors were obtained from a woman in her fifties or sixties in good health and CMV-seronegative.

This clone was seen just once. Compared with germline, one end of the junction differs, possibly owing to a read error. Here the CDR3 reads CSSSLAGGSGEQYF. The CDR3 nucleotides read TGTTCCAGCAGCTTAGCGGGGGGGAGTGGCGAGCAGTACTTC. V gene TRBV7-9 combines with J gene TRBJ2-7; 11 bases are shared with TRBD2. This CDR3 has 14 residues. Germline V gene data show CDR1 as SEHNR and CDR2 as FQNEAQ (reference sequence).

This clone has just a few counts. The chain employs TRBV5-6 and TRBJ2-5; D unresolved. This CDR3 has 13 amino acids. The V gene's germline CDR1 is SGHDT and CDR2 YYEEEE. Trimming stripped 1 base from V and 2 bases from J, with 6 bases between. DNA for the CDR3: TGTGCCAGCAGCTTGCCAGGACAAGAGACCCAGTACTTC. Translating it yields CASSLPGQETQYF.

This clone has only a few counts. Compared with germline, one end of the junction differs, possibly owing to a read error. The chain employs TRBV5-4 and TRBJ2-1; 8 bases match TRBD2. Germline CDR1 reads SGHNT; CDR2 reads YYREEE (reference sequence). The CDR3 runs 12 residues. The CDR3 reads CASSHRGGAAVF. For the CDR3, the DNA is TGTGCCAGCAGCCACCGGGGGGGCGCGGCGGTCTTC.

About this clone itself: The CDR3 carries no conserved terminal phenylalanine or tryptophan, so it likely arises from a read error. J is TRBJ2-3 and V is TRBV2; TRBD2 is a possible D gene (6 bases). V lost 4 bases and J 0 bases, leaving 8 bases between the germline ends. Per the germline V gene, CDR1 is SNHLY and CDR2 is FYNNEI. The CDR3 sequence is 14 residues long. The CDR3 spells CASSVGTSTDTQYL. CDR3 coding DNA: TGTGCCAGCAGTGTTGGGACTAGCACAGATACGCAGTATCTT.

This clone appeared a few times. The J gene is TRBJ1-1, the V gene TRBV19; TRBD1 matches 9 bases. J lost 5 bases, V lost 6 bases, and 10 bases had no gene match. Germline assignment: CDR1 LNHDA and CDR2 SQIVND (reference sequence). The CDR3 loop spans 15 amino acids. The CDR3 nucleotides read TGTGCCAGTAGCGGTCCGGGACAGGGAAAGACTGAAGCTTTCTTT. This sequence encodes CASSGPGQGKTEAFF.

CDR3 loop: CASSLDRVREKLFF. In nucleotides, the CDR3 is TGTGCCAGCAGTCTCGACAGGGTGAGGGAAAAACTGTTTTTT. This sequence joins TRBV27 and TRBJ1-4; 7 bases match TRBD1. This CDR3 region has 14 residues. V lost 5 bases and J lost 8; bases outside the gene matches: 8. Germline values: CDR1 MNHEY, CDR2 SMNVEV (reference sequence). Combining the CDR3 with reference TRBV27 and TRBJ1-4 gives the whole variable domain EAQVTQNPRYLITVTGKKLTVTCSQNMNHEYMSWYRQDPGLGLRQIYYSMNVEVTDKGDVPEGYKVSRKEKRNFPLILESPSPNQTSLYFCASSLDRVREKLFFGSGTQLSVL.

This clone was seen more than once but under ten times. The rearrangement links TRBV27 to TRBJ1-1; the D gene is possibly TRBD1 (6 bases). Germline CDR1 MNHEY, CDR2 SMNVEV (reference sequence). Trimming stripped 3 bases from V and 7 bases from J, with 12 bases between. The CDR3 contains 13 residues. CDR3 in DNA: TGTGCCAGCAGTTTCACCCCACAGGGTGAAGCTTTCTTT. This sequence encodes CASSFTPQGEAFF.

This chain uses TRBV7-2 with TRBJ1-1; tentatively, D is TRBD1 (5 bases). Trimming took 4 bases from V and 5 from J, leaving 17 bases between them. CDR1 and CDR2 from the germline V gene are SGHTA and FQGNSA. This CDR3 region has 15 residues. The CDR3 loop is CASSSPRGWETEAFF. The CDR3 coding sequence is TGTGCCAGCAGCTCTCCACGGGGGTGGGAAACTGAAGCTTTCTTT.